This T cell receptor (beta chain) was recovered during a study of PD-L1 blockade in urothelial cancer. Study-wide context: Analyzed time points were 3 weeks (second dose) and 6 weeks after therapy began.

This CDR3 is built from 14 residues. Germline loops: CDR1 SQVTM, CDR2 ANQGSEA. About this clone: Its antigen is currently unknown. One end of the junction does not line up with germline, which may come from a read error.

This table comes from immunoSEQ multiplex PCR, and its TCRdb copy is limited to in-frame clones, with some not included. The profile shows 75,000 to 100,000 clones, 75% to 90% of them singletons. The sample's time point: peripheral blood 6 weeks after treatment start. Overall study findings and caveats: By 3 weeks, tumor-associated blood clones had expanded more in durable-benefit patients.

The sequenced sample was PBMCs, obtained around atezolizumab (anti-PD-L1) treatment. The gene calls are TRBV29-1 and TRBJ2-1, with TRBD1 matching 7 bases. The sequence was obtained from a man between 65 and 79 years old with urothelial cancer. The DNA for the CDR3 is TGCAGCGCTGAAGGGAGACAGGGTTCCAATGAGCAGTTCTTC. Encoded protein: CSAEGRQGSNEQFF.